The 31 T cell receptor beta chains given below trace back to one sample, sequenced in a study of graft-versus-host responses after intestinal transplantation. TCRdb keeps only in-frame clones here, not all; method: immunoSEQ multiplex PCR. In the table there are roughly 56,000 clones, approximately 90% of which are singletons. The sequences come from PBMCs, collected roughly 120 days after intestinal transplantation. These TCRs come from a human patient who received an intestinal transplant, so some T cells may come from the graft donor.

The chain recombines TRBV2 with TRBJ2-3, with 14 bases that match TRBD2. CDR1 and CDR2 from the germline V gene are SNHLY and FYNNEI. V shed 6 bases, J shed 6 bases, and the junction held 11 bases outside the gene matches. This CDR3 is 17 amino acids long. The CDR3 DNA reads TGTGCCAGCAGGAGGAGACTAGCGGGAGGGCCATGGGATACGCAGTATTTT. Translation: CASRRRLAGGPWDTQYF.

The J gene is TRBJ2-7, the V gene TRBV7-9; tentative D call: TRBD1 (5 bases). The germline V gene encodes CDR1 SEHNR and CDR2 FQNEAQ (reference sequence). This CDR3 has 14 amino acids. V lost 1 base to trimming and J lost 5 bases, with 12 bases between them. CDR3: CASSLGQGGDEQYF. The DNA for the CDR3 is TGTGCCAGCAGCTTAGGTCAGGGTGGCGACGAGCAGTACTTC.

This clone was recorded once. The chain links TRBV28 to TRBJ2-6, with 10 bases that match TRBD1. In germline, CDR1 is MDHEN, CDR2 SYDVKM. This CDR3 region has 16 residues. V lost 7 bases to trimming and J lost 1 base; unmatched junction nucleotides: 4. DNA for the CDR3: TGTGCCAGCACGACAGGGGGCCTATCTGGGGCCAACGTCCTGACTTTC. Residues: CASTTGGLSGANVLTF.

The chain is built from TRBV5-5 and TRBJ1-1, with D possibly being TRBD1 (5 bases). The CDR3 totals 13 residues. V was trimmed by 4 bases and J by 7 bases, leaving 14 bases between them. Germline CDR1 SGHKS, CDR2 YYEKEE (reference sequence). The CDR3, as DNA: TGTGCCAGCAGCCTGGGGGGAGAAGGTGAAGCTTTCTTT. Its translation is CASSLGGEGEAFF.

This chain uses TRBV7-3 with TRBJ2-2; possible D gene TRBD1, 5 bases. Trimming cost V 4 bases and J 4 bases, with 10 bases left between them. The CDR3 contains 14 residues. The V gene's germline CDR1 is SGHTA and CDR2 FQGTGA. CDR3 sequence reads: CASSSARATGELFF. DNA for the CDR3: TGTGCCAGCAGCTCAGCCAGGGCCACCGGGGAGCTGTTTTTT.

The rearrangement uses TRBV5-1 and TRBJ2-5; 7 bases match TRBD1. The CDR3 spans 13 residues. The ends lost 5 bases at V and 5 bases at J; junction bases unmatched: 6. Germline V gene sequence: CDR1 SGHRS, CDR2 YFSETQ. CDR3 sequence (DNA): TGCGCCAGCAGTCCAGACAGGGTTGAGACCCAGTACTTC. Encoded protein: CASSPDRVETQYF.

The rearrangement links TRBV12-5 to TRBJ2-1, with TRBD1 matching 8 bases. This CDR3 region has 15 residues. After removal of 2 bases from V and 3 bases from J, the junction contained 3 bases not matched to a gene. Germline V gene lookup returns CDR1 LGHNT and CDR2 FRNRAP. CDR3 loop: CASGLQGAGYNEQFF. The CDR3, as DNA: TGTGCTAGTGGTTTGCAGGGGGCGGGCTACAATGAGCAGTTCTTC.

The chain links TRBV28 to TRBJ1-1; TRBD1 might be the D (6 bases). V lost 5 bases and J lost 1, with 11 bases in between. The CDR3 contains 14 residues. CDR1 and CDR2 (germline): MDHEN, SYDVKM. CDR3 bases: TGTGCCAGCAGTGTCGTGACAGGGAACACTGAAGCTTTCTTT. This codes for CASSVVTGNTEAFF.

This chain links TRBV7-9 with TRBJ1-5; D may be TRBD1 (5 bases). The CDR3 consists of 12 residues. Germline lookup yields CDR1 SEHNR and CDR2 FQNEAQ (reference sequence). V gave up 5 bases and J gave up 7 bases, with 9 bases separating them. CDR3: CASSAGGQPQHF. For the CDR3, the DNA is TGTGCCAGCAGCGCCGGGGGACAGCCCCAGCATTTT.

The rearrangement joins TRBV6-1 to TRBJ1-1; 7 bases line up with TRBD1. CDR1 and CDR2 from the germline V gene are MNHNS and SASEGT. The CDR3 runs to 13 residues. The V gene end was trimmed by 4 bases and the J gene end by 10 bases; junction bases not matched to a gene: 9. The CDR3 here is CASSGKLRGTAFF. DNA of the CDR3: TGTGCCAGCAGTGGAAAACTCAGGGGGACAGCTTTCTTT.

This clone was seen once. The CDR3 bases are TGTGCCAGCTTTGGGGTAACCTACGAGCAGTACTTC. Its translation is CASFGVTYEQYF. This chain uses TRBV6-5 with TRBJ2-7; D gene ambiguous. The CDR3 sequence is 12 residues long. CDR1 and CDR2 from the germline V gene are MNHEY and SVGAGI. The V end was cut by 8 bases, the J end by 2 bases, with 10 bases between.

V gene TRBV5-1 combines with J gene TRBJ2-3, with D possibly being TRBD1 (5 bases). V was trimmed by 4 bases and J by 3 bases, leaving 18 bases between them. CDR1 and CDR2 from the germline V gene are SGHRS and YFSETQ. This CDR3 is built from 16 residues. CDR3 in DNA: TGCGCCAGCAGCCGTTCTCCAGGGTGGGCTACAGATACGCAGTATTTT. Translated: CASSRSPGWATDTQYF.

The CDR3 DNA reads TGTGCCAGCAGCCCCCGCTGGGGGGTGGACACTGAAGCTTTCTTT. Translating it yields CASSPRWGVDTEAFF. V gene TRBV6-5 combines with J gene TRBJ1-1; perhaps TRBD1 as D (5 bases). The germline V and J ends were trimmed by 6 bases and 3 bases, with 17 bases remaining between them. From germline, CDR1 is MNHEY and CDR2 SVGAGI. The length of the CDR3 is 15 residues.

Here the CDR3 reads CASSRGSSNQPQHF. CDR3 nucleotides: TGTGCCAGTAGTAGAGGGTCTAGCAATCAGCCCCAGCATTTT. This chain uses TRBV19 with TRBJ1-5; D not certain. Germline loops: CDR1 LNHDA, CDR2 SQIVND (reference sequence). The V gene lost 4 bases and the J gene lost 0 bases, with 7 bases spanning the gap. The CDR3 spans 14 residues.

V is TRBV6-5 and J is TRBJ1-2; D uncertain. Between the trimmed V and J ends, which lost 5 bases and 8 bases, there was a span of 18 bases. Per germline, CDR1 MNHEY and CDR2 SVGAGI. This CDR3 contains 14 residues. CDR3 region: CASSRRRVDDGYTF. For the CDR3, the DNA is TGTGCCAGCAGTCGGAGGCGGGTTGACGACGGCTACACCTTC.

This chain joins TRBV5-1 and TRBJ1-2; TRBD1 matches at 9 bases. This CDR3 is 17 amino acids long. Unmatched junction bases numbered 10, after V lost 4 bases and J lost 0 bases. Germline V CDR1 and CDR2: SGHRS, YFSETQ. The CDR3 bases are TGCGCCAGCAGCCCAACTGGGACAGGGCCTGCTAACTATGGCTACACCTTC. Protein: CASSPTGTGPANYGYTF.

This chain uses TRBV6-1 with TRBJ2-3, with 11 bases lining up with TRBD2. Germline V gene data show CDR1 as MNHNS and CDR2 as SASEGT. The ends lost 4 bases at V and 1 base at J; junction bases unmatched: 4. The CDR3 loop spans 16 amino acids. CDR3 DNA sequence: TGTGCCAGCAGTGCCCTAGCGGGGGGCGGCACAGATACGCAGTATTTT. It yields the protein CASSALAGGGTDTQYF.

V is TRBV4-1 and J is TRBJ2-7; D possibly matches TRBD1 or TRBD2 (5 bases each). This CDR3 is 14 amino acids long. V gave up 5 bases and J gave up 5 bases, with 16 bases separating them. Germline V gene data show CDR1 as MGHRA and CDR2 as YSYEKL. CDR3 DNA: TGCGCCAGCAGCTTAAGAGCCCGGGGCCACGAGCAGTACTTC. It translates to CASSLRARGHEQYF.

CDR3 nucleotide sequence: TGCAGCGCCATCGGTTTCACTGAAGCTTTCTTT. Translating gives CSAIGFTEAFF. This chain connects TRBV29-1 to TRBJ1-1; D remains unclear. Germline V CDR1 and CDR2: SQVTM, ANQGSEA. V dropped 7 bases and J dropped 4 bases, with 10 bases sitting between them. The CDR3 is 11 amino acids.

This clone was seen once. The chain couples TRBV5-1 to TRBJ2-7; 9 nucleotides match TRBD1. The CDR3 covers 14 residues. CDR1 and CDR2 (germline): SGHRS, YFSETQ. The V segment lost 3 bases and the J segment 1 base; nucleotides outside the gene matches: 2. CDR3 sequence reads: CASSSGQGSYEQYF. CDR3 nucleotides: TGCGCCAGCAGCTCTGGACAGGGGTCCTACGAGCAGTACTTC.

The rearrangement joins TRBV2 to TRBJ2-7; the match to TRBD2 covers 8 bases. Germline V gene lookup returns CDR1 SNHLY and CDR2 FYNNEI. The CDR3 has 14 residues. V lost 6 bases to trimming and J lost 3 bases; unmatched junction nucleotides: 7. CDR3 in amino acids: CASRPGLVGYEQYF. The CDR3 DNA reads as TGTGCCAGCAGACCGGGACTAGTAGGCTACGAGCAGTACTTC.

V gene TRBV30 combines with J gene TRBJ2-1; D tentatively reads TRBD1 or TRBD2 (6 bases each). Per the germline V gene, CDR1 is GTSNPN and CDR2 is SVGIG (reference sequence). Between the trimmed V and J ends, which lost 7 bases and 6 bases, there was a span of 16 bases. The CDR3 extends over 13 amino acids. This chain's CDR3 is CALLRGPSNEQFF. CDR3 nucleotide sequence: TGTGCCTTATTACGGGGGCCGAGCAATGAGCAGTTCTTC.

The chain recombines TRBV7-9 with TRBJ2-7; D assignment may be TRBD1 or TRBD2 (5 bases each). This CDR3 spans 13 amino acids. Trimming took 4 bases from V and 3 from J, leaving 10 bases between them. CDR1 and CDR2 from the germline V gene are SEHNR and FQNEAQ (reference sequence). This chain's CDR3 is CASSSGPNYEQYF. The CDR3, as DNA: TGTGCCAGCAGCTCGGGACCTAACTACGAGCAGTACTTC. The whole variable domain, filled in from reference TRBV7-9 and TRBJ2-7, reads DTGVSQNPRHKITKRGQNVTFRCDPISEHNRLYWYRQTLGQGPEFLTYFQNEAQLEKSRLLSDRFSAERPKGSFSTLEIQRTEQGDSAMYLCASSSGPNYEQYFGPGTRLTVT.

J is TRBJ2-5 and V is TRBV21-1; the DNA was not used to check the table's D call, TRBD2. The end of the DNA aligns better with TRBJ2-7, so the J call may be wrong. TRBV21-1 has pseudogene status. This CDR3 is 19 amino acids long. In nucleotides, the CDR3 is TGTGCCAGCAGCAAAGGGGCCCTGCCTAGCGGTAATGGCGGCTACGAGCAGTACTTC. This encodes CASSKGALPSGNGGYEQYF.

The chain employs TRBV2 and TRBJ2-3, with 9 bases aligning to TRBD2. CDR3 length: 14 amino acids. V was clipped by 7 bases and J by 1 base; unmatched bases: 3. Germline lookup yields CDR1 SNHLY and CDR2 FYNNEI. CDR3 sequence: CASMKRGGTDTQYF. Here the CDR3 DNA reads TGTGCCAGCATGAAGCGGGGGGGCACAGATACGCAGTATTTT.

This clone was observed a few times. Here the CDR3 DNA reads TGTGCCAGCAGTGATTTCTCTGGGGCCAACGTCCTGACTTTC. Translated: CASSDFSGANVLTF. The V call is TRBV6-1, the J call TRBJ2-6; D is unresolved. The CDR3 covers 14 residues. CDR1 is MNHNS and CDR2 is SASEGT in the germline V gene. The V end was cut by 3 bases, the J end by 0 bases, with 3 bases between.

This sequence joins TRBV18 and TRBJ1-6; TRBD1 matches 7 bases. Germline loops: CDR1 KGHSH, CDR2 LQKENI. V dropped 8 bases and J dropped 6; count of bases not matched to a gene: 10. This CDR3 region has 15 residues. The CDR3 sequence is CASSYTGTANSPLHF. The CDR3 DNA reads TGTGCCAGCAGCTACACCGGGACAGCTAATTCACCCCTCCACTTT.

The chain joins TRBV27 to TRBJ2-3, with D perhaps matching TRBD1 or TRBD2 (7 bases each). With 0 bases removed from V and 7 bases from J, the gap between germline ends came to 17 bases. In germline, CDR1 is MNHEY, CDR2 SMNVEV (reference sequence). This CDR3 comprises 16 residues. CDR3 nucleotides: TGTGCCAGCAGTTTATCGAGCGGGACAGCCCTGAATACGCAGTATTTT. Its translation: CASSLSSGTALNTQYF.

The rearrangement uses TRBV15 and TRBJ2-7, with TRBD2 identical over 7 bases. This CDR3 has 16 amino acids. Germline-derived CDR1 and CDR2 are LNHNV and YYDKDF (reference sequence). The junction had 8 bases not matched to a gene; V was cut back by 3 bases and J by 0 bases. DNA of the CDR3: TGTGCCACCAGCAGCCGCGCGGGGGTCCTCTCCTACGAGCAGTACTTC. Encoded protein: CATSSRAGVLSYEQYF.

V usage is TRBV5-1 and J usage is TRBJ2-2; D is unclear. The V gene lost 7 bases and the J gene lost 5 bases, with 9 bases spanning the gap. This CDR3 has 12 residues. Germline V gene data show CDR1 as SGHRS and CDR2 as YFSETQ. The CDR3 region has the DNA TGCGCCAGCTTTAGTGGAACCGGGGAGCTGTTTTTT. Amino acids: CASFSGTGELFF.

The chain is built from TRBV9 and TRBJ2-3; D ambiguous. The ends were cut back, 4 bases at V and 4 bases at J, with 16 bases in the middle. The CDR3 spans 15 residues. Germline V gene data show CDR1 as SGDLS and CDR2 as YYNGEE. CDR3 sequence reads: CASSPNPNLSDTQYF. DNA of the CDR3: TGTGCCAGCAGCCCCAACCCGAATCTCTCAGATACGCAGTATTTT.